This is a list of T cell receptor beta chains from one sample in a study of blood T cell repertoires in COVID-19. The data were produced by immunoSEQ multiplex PCR, yet TCRdb's version contains in-frame clones alone and is incomplete. The sample has 250,000 or so clones; over 80% are singletons. The sample consisted of peripheral blood. Source of these receptors: a woman aged 40 to 50 who had recovered from COVID-19. Each CDR3 is given with its conserved first and last residue. A D gene is named only where the DNA matches it firmly. Clone size, where shown, is once, few, many, or a class for clones that have expanded.

CDR3 DNA: TGTGCCAGCAGTGAACGGAGCACAGATACGCAGTATTTT; CDR3 protein: CASSERSTDTQYF; CDR3 length: 13; J gene: TRBJ2-3; V gene: TRBV2; D gene: -; clone size: many
CDR3 DNA: TGCGCCAGCAGCCACCCGGGACTAGGGGGAGATACGCAGTATTTT; CDR3 protein: CASSHPGLGGDTQYF; CDR3 length: 15; J gene: TRBJ2-3; V gene: TRBV4-1; D gene: TRBD2; clone size: -
CDR3 DNA: TGTGCCATAAAGGAACAGGGGCGGACTGAAGCTTTCTTT; CDR3 protein: CAIKEQGRTEAFF; CDR3 length: 13; J gene: TRBJ1-1; V gene: TRBV10-3; D gene: TRBD1; clone size: -
CDR3 DNA: TGTGCCAGTAGTATGCCGGGACTGAATACAGATACGCAGTATTTT; CDR3 protein: CASSMPGLNTDTQYF; CDR3 length: 15; J gene: TRBJ2-3; V gene: TRBV19; D gene: -; clone size: -
CDR3 DNA: TGTGCCAGCAGCTTAAGGGCAGGGGATTCACCCCTCCACTTT; CDR3 protein: CASSLRAGDSPLHF; CDR3 length: 14; J gene: TRBJ1-6; V gene: TRBV7-3; D gene: -; clone size: few
CDR3 DNA: TGTGCCAGCAGCGGGGGACAGCCATACTACGAGCAGTACTTC; CDR3 protein: CASSGGQPYYEQYF; CDR3 length: 14; J gene: TRBJ2-7; V gene: TRBV25-1; D gene: -; clone size: -
CDR3 DNA: TGCAGTGCACCGAGTAACCCCAGGGTAACCTTC; CDR3 protein: CSAPSNPRVTF; CDR3 length: 11; J gene: TRBJ1-2; V gene: TRBV20-1; D gene: -; clone size: few
CDR3 DNA: TGTGCCAGCTCACAGGGACTGACGAGGGCCTACGAGCAGTACTTC; CDR3 protein: CASSQGLTRAYEQYF; CDR3 length: 15; J gene: TRBJ2-7; V gene: TRBV18; D gene: -; clone size: -
CDR3 DNA: TGTGCCAGCAGCTCTAGACTAGCGGGCACCACAGATACGCAGTATTTT; CDR3 protein: CASSSRLAGTTDTQYF; CDR3 length: 16; J gene: TRBJ2-3; V gene: TRBV5-4; D gene: TRBD2; clone size: -
CDR3 DNA: TGTGCCAGCTCACAGGGGACAGAGGAAAAACTGTTTTTT; CDR3 protein: CASSQGTEEKLFF; CDR3 length: 13; J gene: TRBJ1-4; V gene: TRBV18; D gene: TRBD1; clone size: -
CDR3 DNA: TGTGCCAGCAGCTACGGACAGGGTGTGACTGAAGCTTTCTTT; CDR3 protein: CASSYGQGVTEAFF; CDR3 length: 14; J gene: TRBJ1-1; V gene: TRBV7-8; D gene: TRBD1; clone size: -
CDR3 DNA: TGTGCCTGGAGCCCCCCCTCCGGGTTCGGGAACACTGAAGCTTTCTTT; CDR3 protein: CAWSPPSGFGNTEAFF; CDR3 length: 16; J gene: TRBJ1-1; V gene: TRBV30; D gene: -; clone size: -
CDR3 DNA: TGTGCCAGCAGCTTAGAGGCTAGCAAGAATGAGCAGTTCTTC; CDR3 protein: CASSLEASKNEQFF; CDR3 length: 14; J gene: TRBJ2-1; V gene: TRBV13; D gene: -; clone size: -
CDR3 DNA: TGTGCCAGCAGCGCCCACATGGGACAGGGTTTTGGTACGCAGTATTTT; CDR3 protein: CASSAHMGQGFGTQYF; CDR3 length: 16; J gene: TRBJ2-3; V gene: TRBV3-1/TRBV3-2; D gene: TRBD1; clone size: -
CDR3 DNA: TGTGCCTGGAACCCCACAGGGACCGGCTACACCTTC; CDR3 protein: CAWNPTGTGYTF; CDR3 length: 12; J gene: TRBJ1-2; V gene: TRBV30; D gene: -; clone size: few
CDR3 DNA: TGTGCCAGCAGCCATCCTTTGGGGGCAGGGGGGAATAATGAAAAACTGTTTTTT; CDR3 protein: CASSHPLGAGGNNEKLFF; CDR3 length: 18; J gene: TRBJ1-4; V gene: TRBV3-1/TRBV3-2; D gene: TRBD1; clone size: -